These T cell receptor beta chains were read from a single sample in a study of T cell changes during pregnancy in multiple sclerosis. The assay was immunoSEQ multiplex PCR, and TCRdb's table has in-frame clones only and misses some. The sample has more than 45,000 clones, 92% seen once; the top ten hold 0.25% to 0.3%. Material: CD4+ T cells from peripheral blood mononuclear cells, obtained in the second trimester of pregnancy. These receptors came from a female donor with multiple sclerosis, enrolled in a pregnancy study. Each CDR3 is given with its conserved first and last residue. The D gene is left open where the match is weak. Some rows mark clone size as missing; the rest say once, few, many or name a class of expanded clone.

abundance	v_gene	j_gene	d_gene	CDR3aa	CDR3nt
-	TRBV6-5	TRBJ2-5	TRBD1	CASSYRTGGETQYF	TGTGCCAGCAGTTACCGGACAGGGGGAGAGACCCAGTACTTC
-	TRBV5-1	TRBJ1-6	-	CASSLAAAGSPLHF	TGCGCCAGCAGCTTGGCAGCAGCAGGTTCACCCCTCCACTTT
-	TRBV19	TRBJ1-1	TRBD1	CASSAGDRGRGVTEAFF	TGTGCCAGTTCAGCGGGGGACAGGGGCCGGGGGGTAACTGAAGCTTTCTTT
-	TRBV19	TRBJ1-5	-	CASSMGGSLWPQHF	TGTGCCAGTAGTATGGGCGGGTCCTTATGGCCCCAGCATTTT
few	TRBV5-4	TRBJ2-1	TRBD1	CASSLGLGQGENNEQFF	TGTGCCAGCAGCTTGGGACTGGGACAGGGCGAAAACAATGAGCAGTTCTTC
-	TRBV29-1	TRBJ2-7	-	CSVSQDTYEQYF	TGCAGCGTTAGCCAGGACACCTACGAGCAGTACTTC
-	TRBV9	TRBJ1-3	TRBD1	CASSQGQGAYTIYF	TGTGCCAGCAGCCAGGGACAGGGGGCATACACCATATATTTT
-	TRBV2	TRBJ2-7	-	CASSTRVEQYF	TGTGCCAGCAGCACTAGAGTCGAGCAGTACTTC
-	TRBV6-6	TRBJ2-7	TRBD2	CASSYSVGGYYEQYF	TGTGCCAGCAGTTACTCGGTCGGGGGGTACTACGAGCAGTACTTC
once	TRBV11-2	TRBJ2-5	-	CASSPHPRRGGAETQYF	TGTGCCAGCAGCCCACACCCCCGTAGAGGGGGTGCGGAGACCCAGTACTTC
-	TRBV19	TRBJ1-5	TRBD1	CASSADRGLQPQHF	TGTGCCAGTAGCGCGGACAGGGGGCTCCAGCCCCAGCATTTT
-	TRBV11-2	TRBJ2-5	-	CASSLAQRRETQYF	TGTGCCAGCAGCTTAGCCCAGCGACGTGAGACCCAGTACTTC
once	TRBV30	TRBJ1-1	-	CAWSATDSGNTEAFF	TGTGCCTGGAGTGCGACGGACAGTGGGAACACTGAAGCTTTCTTT
once	TRBV20-1	TRBJ2-7	-	CSARTYEQYF	TGCAGTGCCCGTACTTACGAGCAGTACTTC
-	TRBV5-5	TRBJ2-1	TRBD2	CASSSSSLAGGSNEQFF	TGTGCCAGCAGCTCCAGCTCACTAGCGGGGGGATCCAATGAGCAGTTCTTC
-	TRBV20-1	TRBJ2-3	-	CSASLRESQYF	TGCAGTGCTAGCCTCCGCGAGTCGCAGTATTTT
-	TRBV27	TRBJ2-5	-	CASSLGRGGTQYF	TGTGCCAGCAGTCTAGGGAGGGGGGGGACCCAGTACTTC
-	TRBV10-1	TRBJ2-3	-	CASSQNRAPTDTQYF	TGCGCCAGCAGTCAAAACAGGGCCCCCACAGATACGCAGTATTTT
-	TRBV5-1	TRBJ2-1	-	CASSLEDKAYNEQFF	TGCGCCAGCAGCTTGGAGGACAAGGCGTACAATGAGCAGTTCTTC
-	TRBV30	TRBJ1-4	-	CAWRNRGAREKLFF	TGTGCCTGGAGAAATCGGGGGGCGCGAGAAAAACTGTTTTTT
-	TRBV10-3	TRBJ1-1	TRBD1	CAISEYTGQGDHTEAFF	TGTGCCATCAGTGAGTACACGGGACAGGGGGATCACACTGAAGCTTTCTTT
-	TRBV6-4	TRBJ1-1	-	CASRAWTGEAFF	TGTGCCAGCAGAGCCTGGACGGGGGAAGCTTTCTTT
-	TRBV4-1	TRBJ2-7	-	CASSQTDVVGGLYEQYF	TGCGCCAGCAGCCAGACGGACGTCGTAGGCGGGTTATACGAGCAGTACTTC
-	TRBV5-6	TRBJ2-1	-	CASSPPSRTYNEQFF	TGTGCCAGCAGCCCCCCTTCCAGAACCTACAATGAGCAGTTCTTC
-	TRBV11-2	TRBJ2-2	TRBD1	CASSARTGVSTGELFF	TGTGCCAGCAGCGCGCGGACAGGGGTGTCCACCGGGGAGCTGTTTTTT
-	TRBV6-5	TRBJ2-2	-	CARQLDPRELFF	TGTGCCAGACAGTTAGATCCACGGGAGCTGTTTTTT
-	TRBV19	TRBJ2-5	-	CASSPGRLETQYF	TGTGCCAGTAGTCCAGGGAGGCTAGAGACCCAGTACTTC
-	TRBV19	TRBJ1-2	-	CASSMEQGRESANYGYTF	TGTGCCAGTAGTATGGAACAGGGTCGGGAATCAGCTAACTATGGCTACACCTTC
-	TRBV5-6	TRBJ1-5	TRBD1	CASSLRVGTGNQPQHF	TGTGCCAGCAGCCTAAGAGTGGGGACAGGGAATCAGCCCCAGCATTTT
-	TRBV5-1	TRBJ2-3	-	CASSSDNSDTQYF	TGCGCCAGCAGCTCCGACAATTCAGATACGCAGTATTTT
-	TRBV19	TRBJ2-3	-	CASSIRMGASTDTQYF	TGTGCCAGTAGTATTCGAATGGGAGCTAGCACAGATACGCAGTATTTT
-	TRBV4-1	TRBJ1-5	-	CASRENGGRGPQHF	TGCGCCAGCCGTGAAAACGGGGGACGGGGGCCCCAGCATTTT
-	TRBV2	TRBJ1-6	-	CASTEEYNSPLHF	TGTGCCAGCACCGAGGAATATAATTCACCCCTCCACTTT
-	TRBV6-5	TRBJ1-1	-	CASSYEGGAEAFF	TGTGCCAGCAGTTACGAGGGGGGGGCTGAAGCTTTCTTT
-	TRBV15	TRBJ1-2	-	CATRSNPTGPGGYTF	TGTGCCACCAGATCCAACCCCACAGGCCCTGGGGGCTACACCTTC
few	TRBV29-1	TRBJ1-3	TRBD1	CSVWDRLGNTIYF	TGCAGCGTTTGGGACAGGCTCGGAAACACCATATATTTT
-	TRBV6-6	TRBJ2-1	TRBD2	CASSPQREVFNEQFF	TGTGCCAGCAGCCCCCAGCGGGAAGTGTTCAATGAGCAGTTCTTC
-	TRBV19	TRBJ1-2	-	CASSIFSGNYGYTF	TGTGCCAGTAGTATCTTTTCAGGGAACTATGGCTACACCTTC
-	TRBV10-3	TRBJ1-5	-	CATVRDSNQPQHF	TGTGCCACCGTACGGGATAGCAATCAGCCCCAGCATTTT
-	TRBV18	TRBJ2-3	-	CASSGSVTDTQYF	TGTGCCAGCTCAGGTAGCGTCACAGATACGCAGTATTTT
-	TRBV15	TRBJ1-5	-	CATSRAPGGQPQHF	TGTGCCACCAGCAGAGCCCCCGGGGGACAGCCCCAGCATTTT
-	TRBV7-2	TRBJ1-5	TRBD1	CASSSDRGGQPQHF	TGTGCCAGCAGCTCGGACAGGGGAGGTCAGCCCCAGCATTTT
-	TRBV2	TRBJ1-4	TRBD1	CASEGQGALSEKLFF	TGTGCCAGCGAGGGACAGGGGGCCCTTAGTGAAAAACTGTTTTTT
-	TRBV29-1	TRBJ1-1	TRBD1	CSLDNRGGEAFF	TGCAGCCTTGACAACAGGGGTGGGGAAGCTTTCTTT
-	TRBV4-1	TRBJ2-1	TRBD2	CASSQGRGGRYNEQFF	TGCGCCAGCAGCCAAGGGCGGGGGGGCCGTTACAATGAGCAGTTCTTC
few	TRBV28	TRBJ1-6	-	CASSFTGGQNSPLHF	TGTGCCAGCAGCTTCACGGGGGGGCAGAATTCACCCCTCCACTTT
-	TRBV12-5	TRBJ2-7	TRBD1	CASGLVLGQGGFAQYF	TGTGCTAGTGGTTTGGTACTGGGACAGGGCGGGTTCGCGCAGTACTTC
-	TRBV5-4	TRBJ1-6	-	CASSLVGEGSPLHF	TGTGCCAGCAGCTTGGTCGGGGAAGGGTCACCCCTCCACTTT
-	TRBV10-1	TRBJ2-4	-	CASSESRGARGIQYF	TGCGCCAGCAGTGAGTCCAGGGGCGCTAGGGGCATTCAGTACTTC
-	TRBV6-1	TRBJ2-3	-	CASSETGAVRDTQYF	TGTGCCAGCAGTGAAACTGGGGCGGTCCGAGATACGCAGTATTTT
once	TRBV2	TRBJ2-2	TRBD2	CATRGGSTGELFF	TGTGCCACACGGGGGGGCTCGACCGGGGAGCTGTTTTTT
-	TRBV18	TRBJ2-2	TRBD1	CASSLDRGRELFF	TGTGCCAGCTCACTAGACAGGGGTCGGGAGCTGTTTTTT